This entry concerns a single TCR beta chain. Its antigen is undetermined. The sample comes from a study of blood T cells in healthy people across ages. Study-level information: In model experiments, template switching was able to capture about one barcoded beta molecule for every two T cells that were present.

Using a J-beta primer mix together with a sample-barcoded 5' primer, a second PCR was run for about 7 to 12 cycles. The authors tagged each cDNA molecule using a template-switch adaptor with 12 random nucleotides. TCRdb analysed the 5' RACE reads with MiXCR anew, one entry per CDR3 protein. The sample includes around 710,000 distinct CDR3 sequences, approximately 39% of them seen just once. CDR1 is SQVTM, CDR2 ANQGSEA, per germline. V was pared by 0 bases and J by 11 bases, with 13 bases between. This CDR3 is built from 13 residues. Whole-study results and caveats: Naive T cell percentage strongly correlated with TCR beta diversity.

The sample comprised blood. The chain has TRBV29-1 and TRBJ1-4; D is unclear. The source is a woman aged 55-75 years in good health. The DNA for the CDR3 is TGCAGCGTTGAAGATACTGGGGAGAACAAACTGTTTTTT. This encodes CSVEDTGENKLFF.